This TCR beta chain was sequenced during a study of beta chain features in type 1 diabetes (dated by TCRdb to the late 2010s). A note on the overall study: No differences in mean age, gender distribution, total cell number or subset yield were found between patients and healthy donors. A total of 85 million to 140 million sorted cells were examined across all samples, and a strong correlation was observed between cell number per subset and RNA yield. The study compared TCRB repertoires of sorted circulating CD4+ T cell subsets between recently diagnosed type 1 diabetes patients and matched healthy donors. Regulatory and stem cell-like memory subsets were obtained from only 8 patients and roughly 8 healthy donors, while naive and central memory subsets were obtained from all 28 donors.

General study outcomes and caveats: Naive, central memory and regulatory TCRB repertoires appeared more similar among patients than among healthy donors. Because the HLA sub-analyses included only small numbers of individuals, any influence of HLA type on TCRB rearrangement was left unresolved. A moderate but significant shortening of TCRB CDR3 length was observed in type 1 diabetes patients in all four CD4+ subsets. Because cDNA rather than genomic DNA was sequenced, highly expressing activated cells could have been over-represented, although no difference in activation and CD3 levels was found between groups. Fewer insertions and more nucleotide deletions at VDJ recombination sites were observed in patients with type 1 diabetes, implying thymic rearrangement abnormalities. PCR may preferentially amplify shorter templates, but because patient and control samples were amplified and corrected together, any resulting skew would affect both groups equally.

Each donor gave one peripheral blood draw, averaging about 100 mL, which was collected into heparinised tubes. Using a panel that included CD45RO, CCR7, CD25, CD127, CD95 and CD27, naive, central memory, regulatory and stem cell-like memory CD4+ T cells were sorted on a BD FACSAria II. All sorted populations exceeded 98% purity. Right away, PBMCs were isolated by Lymphoprep density gradient centrifugation and were stained directly, with no culture step. To minimize batch effects, samples were stained and sorted in pairs, one healthy donor with one patient per experiment. The CDR3 numbers 16 residues from cysteine through phenylalanine. Only the CDR3 DNA stays, 48 bases, in frame from base 1. The V and J ends are trimmed by 6 bases and 5 bases, leaving 22 bases between them. Per the germline V gene, KGHSH is the CDR1 and LQKENI is the CDR2. The entire isolated RNA was reverse transcribed using the High Capacity cDNA Reverse Transcription Kit, and thus expressed TCRB transcripts were sequenced. Deep immunoSEQ sequencing was applied to naive, central memory and regulatory T cell samples, giving an average of approximately 4 million total reads per sample. Sorted cells were lysed in RLT buffer, and RNA was extracted using DNase-treated RNeasy Micro or Mini kits according to cell number. To prevent cross-contamination, each cell subset was processed individually, whereas patient and healthy donor samples were processed jointly. The immunoSEQ multiplex PCR was used to amplify TCRB sequences from cDNA, generating 87-bp fragments that spanned the CDR3 region. Sequencing of the amplicons was done on the Illumina HiSeq platform. Turning to the authors' computational methods: PCR bias was computationally corrected using synthetic template baselines, reads within Hamming distance 2 were collapsed, and singletons that could not be merged were discarded. Reads were aligned against IMGT to assign V, D and J genes, CDR3 length and insertions or deletions at six rearrangement sites. Within each subset, clonotype counts were normalized to sorted cell number, after which true diversity and Gini coefficients were computed with the tcR R package. The overlap coefficient, calculated on TCRB nucleotide sequences, was used to measure repertoire sharing. As a proxy for the pre-selection repertoire, out-of-frame TCRB sequences from naive cells were analyzed. TCRdb re-hosts the immuneACCESS table, in-frame sequences only. Its copies lack some clones; in the studies checked, an unresolved V gene accounts for under half of them, and the cause for the rest is not known. The DNA gave D and trimming, while V, J and clone size come from that table. This sample has over 500,000 clones in its table, and 15% to 19% of those were observed once. The ten largest clones represent 0.09% to 0.095% of the sample.

To note about this clone: Its recognized antigen is unknown. No quality values exist for individual bases; no much larger clone is one base distant.

The sequence links TRBV18 to TRBJ1-1; the D gene is unclear. This clonotype was obtained from a man younger than 35 in good health. The specimen was naive CD4+ T cells from blood. The cell subset or site tag for this specimen amounts to: true naive CD4+ T cells. The nucleotide sequence reads TGTGCCAGCTCGTCCAGTCCTCCAGTTGGGGTTACTGAAGCTTTCTTT. Its amino acids are CASSSSPPVGVTEAFF.